The 20 T cell receptor beta chains below were found in one sample sequenced in a study of sequential checkpoint blockade in melanoma. Specified treatment: randomized to nivolumab then ipilimumab (arm A) or the reverse (arm B). The table came from immunoSEQ multiplex PCR; TCRdb's copy has only in-frame clones and leaves some out. The data show fewer than 6,000 clones, 32% seen once. The sequencing here drew on tumor tissue (inferred from file names), taken from a patient given nivolumab and ipilimumab in sequence. The receptors come from a human donor with melanoma.

This clone was detected only a few times. The CDR3 loop is CASATPGGVQPQHF. The CDR3 DNA is TGTGCCAGCGCGACACCGGGGGGCGTCCAGCCCCAGCATTTT. The J gene is TRBJ1-5, the V gene TRBV28, with D possibly matching TRBD1 (6 bases). Germline CDR1 and CDR2: MDHEN and SYDVKM. Trimming cost V 8 bases and J 7 bases, with 18 bases left between them. The CDR3 spans 14 residues.

This chain joins TRBV6-8 and TRBJ1-5; 8 bases map to TRBD1. The germline V gene has CDR1 MNHGY and CDR2 SAAAGT. V shed 5 bases, J shed 9 bases, and the junction held 9 bases outside the gene matches. CDR3 size: 14 residues. CDR3 sequence: CASSGTGPMGPQHF. CDR3 bases: TGTGCCAGCAGTGGGACAGGCCCCATGGGGCCCCAGCATTTT.

The chain is built from TRBV19 and TRBJ1-1, with 7 bases fitting TRBD1. With V trimmed by 4 bases and J by 4 bases, 6 bases remained unmatched. The germline CDR1 and CDR2 sequences are LNHDA and SQIVND (reference sequence). The CDR3 is 14 residues long. The DNA of the CDR3 is TGTGCCAGTAGTAAGGCCAGGGGGAGCACTGAAGCTTTCTTT. Its protein is CASSKARGSTEAFF. The full variable domain, rest sourced from reference TRBV19 and TRBJ1-1, is DGGITQSPKYLFRKEGQNVTLSCEQNLNHDAMYWYRQDPGQGLRLIYYSQIVNDFQKGDIAEGYSVSREKKESFPLTVTSAQKNPTAFYLCASSKARGSTEAFFGQGTRLTVV.

The chain couples TRBV5-1 to TRBJ1-2; 10 bases are shared with TRBD1. The J segment lost 2 bases and the V segment lost 4 bases, leaving 8 bases of the junction unmatched. The germline V gene has CDR1 SGHRS and CDR2 YFSETQ. The CDR3 spans 16 residues. CDR3 region: CASSLTPGQGNYGYTF. In nucleotides, the CDR3 is TGCGCCAGCAGCCTGACACCGGGACAGGGGAACTATGGCTACACCTTC.

This clone was counted a few times. The J gene is TRBJ2-7, the V gene TRBV19, with 8 positions matching TRBD1. Trimming cost V 3 bases and J 7 bases; bases outside gene matches: 5. Germline lookup yields CDR1 LNHDA and CDR2 SQIVND (reference sequence). The CDR3 contains 13 residues. The CDR3 DNA is TGTGCCAGTAGTATGCGGACAGGGTATGAGCAGTACTTC. The encoded protein is CASSMRTGYEQYF.

The chain joins TRBV11-3 to TRBJ2-1, with 8 bases that match TRBD1. Trimming removed 4 bases from V and 4 bases from J; junction bases left unmatched: 9. The CDR3 spans 16 residues. Per the germline V gene, CDR1 is SGHNT and CDR2 is YENEEA. CDR3 DNA sequence: TGTGCCAGCAGCTCCGAGGACAGGGAGGCATACAATGAGCAGTTCTTC. This codes for CASSSEDREAYNEQFF.

The chain has TRBV19 and TRBJ2-5; a weak D match, TRBD2 (5 bases). This CDR3 is built from 13 residues. Trimming stripped 5 bases from V and 2 bases from J, with 9 bases between. The germline CDR1 and CDR2 sequences are LNHDA and SQIVND (reference sequence). The CDR3: CASSFGGQETQYF. The DNA of the CDR3 is TGTGCCAGTAGTTTCGGAGGTCAAGAGACCCAGTACTTC.

In its sample, this clone was seen many times. V usage is TRBV6-8 and J usage is TRBJ2-1; perhaps D is TRBD1 or TRBD2 (7 bases each). Germline V gives CDR1 MNHGY, CDR2 SAAAGT. V gave up 5 bases and J gave up 1 base, with 15 bases separating them. The CDR3 is made up of 16 amino acids. The CDR3 sequence: CASSGRGLNSYNEQFF. The CDR3 DNA sequence: TGTGCCAGCAGTGGGAGGGGGCTTAATTCCTACAATGAGCAGTTCTTC.

The chain links TRBV6-8 to TRBJ2-1; D is unclear. The germline V and J ends were trimmed by 3 bases and 8 bases, with 11 bases remaining between them. Germline loops: CDR1 MNHGY, CDR2 SAAAGT. This CDR3 is 13 amino acids long. CDR3 sequence (DNA): TGTGCCAGCAGTTATGGGCAATTCGATGAGCAGTTCTTC. This codes for CASSYGQFDEQFF.

The chain carries TRBV29-1 and TRBJ2-1; D is possibly TRBD1 (7 bases). This CDR3 is 17 amino acids long. The V gene lost 6 bases and the J gene lost 1 base, with 22 bases spanning the gap. Looked up from germline, CDR1 is SQVTM and CDR2 is ANQGSEA. CDR3 sequence reads: CSVRVVTEGASYNEQFF. The CDR3, as DNA: TGCAGCGTCCGCGTCGTTACGGAGGGGGCGTCCTACAATGAGCAGTTCTTC.

The rearrangement joins TRBV28 to TRBJ1-2; unclear D gene. V lost 3 bases to trimming and J lost 2 bases, with 4 bases between them. CDR3 length equals 12 residues. CDR1 and CDR2 (germline): MDHEN, SYDVKM. The CDR3 sequence is CASSLRNYGYTF. As DNA, the CDR3 is TGTGCCAGCAGTTTGAGGAACTATGGCTACACCTTC.

The table lists this clone with a few counts. The chain links TRBV11-3 to TRBJ2-1, with D unresolved. V was shortened by 1 base and J by 5 bases, with 9 bases between the two germline ends. The germline CDR1 and CDR2 sequences are SGHNT and YENEEA. This CDR3 has 14 residues. DNA for the CDR3: TGTGCCAGCAGCTTAGGTAACACTGACAATGAGCAGTTCTTC. Residues: CASSLGNTDNEQFF.

Details on this clone: At one of its ends the junction is not consistent with the germline gene, which may arise from a read error. CDR3 residues: CASNTRDLPKASF. CDR3 in DNA: TGTGCCAGCAATACCCGGGACCTACCGAAAGCAAGTTTC. The chain carries TRBV28 and TRBJ2-7; D may correspond to TRBD1 or TRBD2 (5 bases each). The CDR3 has 13 amino acids. Germline V lookup: CDR1 MDHEN, CDR2 SYDVKM.

This clone was counted a few times. The V and J genes are TRBV11-3 and TRBJ2-2, with D possibly matching TRBD1 (6 bases). The CDR3 is made up of 15 amino acids. Deletions cut 3 bases from V and 3 bases from J, with 11 bases between. CDR1 is SGHNT, CDR2 YENEEA, per germline. The CDR3 loop reads CASSFLSGDTGELFF. The CDR3 nucleotides read TGTGCCAGCAGCTTTTTGTCAGGGGACACCGGGGAGCTGTTTTTT. Supplemented by reference TRBV11-3 and TRBJ2-2, the full variable domain reads EAGVVQSPRYKIIEKKQPVAFWCNPISGHNTLYWYLQNLGQGPELLIRYENEEAVDDSQLPKDRFSAERLKGVDSTLKIQPAELGDSAVYLCASSFLSGDTGELFFGEGSRLTVL.

The chain joins TRBV27 to TRBJ1-1, with 9 bases lining up with TRBD1. Trimming cost V 5 bases and J 4 bases; bases outside gene matches: 5. This CDR3 has 14 amino acids. The germline V gene has CDR1 MNHEY and CDR2 SMNVEV (reference sequence). This CDR3 reads CASSLQTGGTEAFF. The CDR3 coding sequence is TGTGCCAGCAGTCTTCAGACAGGGGGCACTGAAGCTTTCTTT.

A few counts support this clone. The chain links TRBV18 to TRBJ2-2; the match to TRBD2 covers 8 bases. Germline assignment: CDR1 KGHSH and CDR2 LQKENI. CDR3 length equals 15 residues. After removal of 1 base from V and 7 bases from J, the junction contained 5 bases not matched to a gene. The CDR3 region has the DNA TGTGCCAGCTCACCACAGGTAGCGGGAAGCGGGGAGCTGTTTTTT. Protein sequence: CASSPQVAGSGELFF.

In this sample, this clone turned up a few times. The chain's CDR3 is CASSKGLGEGSNQPQHF. CDR3 in DNA: TGTGCCAGCAGTAAAGGGTTGGGGGAGGGAAGCAATCAGCCCCAGCATTTT. The gene calls are TRBV6-8 and TRBJ1-5, with a weak D call TRBD1 (5 bases). V lost 5 bases, J lost 1 base, and 18 bases lay in between. CDR3 length equals 17 residues. Germline-derived CDR1 and CDR2 are MNHGY and SAAAGT.

V gene TRBV14 combines with J gene TRBJ2-1, with 8 bases matching TRBD2. Germline CDR1 reads SGHDN; CDR2 reads FVKESK. The V gene end was trimmed by 0 bases and the J gene end by 7 bases; junction bases not matched to a gene: 17. The CDR3 length is 19 residues. The CDR3 DNA is TGTGCCAGCAGCCAAGAAGAGACTTCCGGGAGGGCCTTGCATAATGAGCAGTTCTTC. It specifies CASSQEETSGRALHNEQFF.

This clone was seen a handful of times. The chain employs TRBV6-8 and TRBJ1-1, with D tentatively TRBD1 (6 bases). Trimming pared 2 bases from V and 1 base from J, leaving 14 bases between. The germline V gene has CDR1 MNHGY and CDR2 SAAAGT. The CDR3 loop spans 16 amino acids. The CDR3 DNA follows: TGTGCCAGCAGTTACCGGACGGGGGCCAGGAACACTGAAGCTTTCTTT. This encodes CASSYRTGARNTEAFF.

The rearrangement joins TRBV19 to TRBJ1-5; TRBD1 agrees at 7 bases. The CDR3 contains 16 residues. V dropped 3 bases and J dropped 0; count of bases not matched to a gene: 5. Germline V CDR1 and CDR2: LNHDA, SQIVND (reference sequence). CDR3 DNA: TGTGCCAGTAGTATGGGGACAGTTTATAGCAATCAGCCCCAGCATTTT. Translated: CASSMGTVYSNQPQHF.